The 5 T cell receptor beta chains reported below all come from one sample, sequenced in a study of blood T cell repertoires in COVID-19. Libraries were prepared by immunoSEQ multiplex PCR; TCRdb keeps only in-frame clonotypes and omits some of them. This sample has about 95,000 clones, with about four fifths found just once. The sequenced material came from peripheral blood. These receptors came from a human donor in a cohort sampled during active COVID-19.

V usage is TRBV5-1 and J usage is TRBJ2-3; possible D gene TRBD2, 5 bases. This CDR3 comprises 15 residues. Trimming removed 4 bases at V and 0 bases at J, with 12 bases between. Germline V gene data show CDR1 as SGHRS and CDR2 as YFSETQ. CDR3 protein: CASSTGRTSTDTQYF. The DNA for the CDR3 is TGCGCCAGCAGCACCGGGCGGACTAGCACAGATACGCAGTATTTT.

This clone has only one observation. The genes are TRBV5-1 and TRBJ2-1, with TRBD2 matching over 8 bases. The CDR3 runs to 16 residues. The germline CDR1 and CDR2 sequences are SGHRS and YFSETQ. The V and J ends lost 2 bases and 8 bases, in that order; junction bases with no gene match: 12. The CDR3 nucleotides read TGCGCCAGCAGCTTAGTAGCGGGACGGTTGGGGGATGAGCAGTTCTTC. It encodes CASSLVAGRLGDEQFF.

The J gene is TRBJ1-4, the V gene TRBV6-5, with TRBD1 as a possible D gene (6 bases). The CDR3 is 15 residues long. With 11 bases removed from V and 3 bases from J, the gap between germline ends came to 19 bases. From germline, CDR1 is MNHEY and CDR2 SVGAGI. The CDR3 bases are TGTGCCGCCATCAGGGGTGGGGCGGCTAATGAAAAACTGTTTTTT. Translating it yields CAAIRGGAANEKLFF.

This chain uses TRBV29-1 with TRBJ1-1; possible D gene TRBD1, 5 bases. CDR1 is SQVTM, CDR2 ANQGSEA, per germline. Trimming shortened V by 1 base and J by 8 bases, and 11 bases separated the two germline ends. The CDR3 is 12 amino acids. CDR3: CSVEGQGREAFF. CDR3 in DNA: TGCAGCGTTGAAGGTCAGGGCAGGGAAGCTTTCTTT.

The genes are TRBV4-1 and TRBJ2-7; TRBD2 agrees at 10 bases. The CDR3 contains 17 residues. The ends lost 4 bases at V and 1 base at J; junction bases unmatched: 10. Per the germline V gene, CDR1 is MGHRA and CDR2 is YSYEKL. In nucleotides, the CDR3 is TGCGCCAGCAGCCCCTACCTCTCTAGCGGGAGTTCCTACGAGCAGTACTTC. As protein: CASSPYLSSGSSYEQYF.